This T cell receptor beta chain came from a study of identical twins' blood T cells. Study conclusions and caveats: Top TCRbeta clonotypes were shared more with twin than unrelated donors.

TCR cDNA libraries came from RNA via a modified published protocol. TCRdb fed the 5' RACE reads into MiXCR, producing one record per CDR3 protein. The sample lists roughly 340,000 distinct CDR3 sequences, over 25% occurring once. CDR1 and CDR2 from the germline V gene are DFQATT and SNEGSKA (reference sequence). The CDR3 totals 14 residues. V gave up 1 base and J gave up 0 bases; unmatched junction bases: 0. All three twin pairs grew up together with likely shared infections and vaccines. Concerning this clonotype: Its antigen is undetermined.

The sequence came from a woman aged 18 to 49 in good health. Sequenced input: PBMCs. The J gene is TRBJ2-3, the V gene TRBV20-1, with 8 bases identical to TRBD2. CDR3 nucleotide sequence: TGCAGTGCTAGAGGGACTAGCAGCACAGATACGCAGTATTTT. This gives the protein CSARGTSSTDTQYF.